Included here is one TCR beta chain sequence, with context. This record belongs to a study of blood T cell repertoires in COVID-19. Overall study context: The study drew acute and convalescent COVID-19 samples from the United States, Italy and Spain. The cDNA or gDNA used as material had been derived from T cells, B-cell-depleted T cells, or PBMCs.

In the original workflow: Quantification of nucleated cells was approximated via reference gene primer amplification. Assay used: immunoSEQ multiplex PCR; TCRdb lists only in-frame clones, some missing. V and J calls and clone size are as listed in that table; D and trimming were resolved from the DNA. Altogether 170,000 or so clones are present, 70% to 90% being singletons, with the ten largest covering roughly 7%. CDR3 length equals 14 residues. The sample taken for sequencing was peripheral blood. The chain carries TRBV21-1 and TRBJ2-1; TRBD1 is the table's D call and was not checked against the DNA. TRBV21-1 is tagged as a pseudogene. The clonotype was recovered from a man aged 45-65 years with active or convalescent COVID-19. The CDR3 DNA follows: TGTGCCAGCATCCAGGTGATCCCGGACAATGAGCAGTTCTTC. Translated, it gives CASIQVIPDNEQFF.